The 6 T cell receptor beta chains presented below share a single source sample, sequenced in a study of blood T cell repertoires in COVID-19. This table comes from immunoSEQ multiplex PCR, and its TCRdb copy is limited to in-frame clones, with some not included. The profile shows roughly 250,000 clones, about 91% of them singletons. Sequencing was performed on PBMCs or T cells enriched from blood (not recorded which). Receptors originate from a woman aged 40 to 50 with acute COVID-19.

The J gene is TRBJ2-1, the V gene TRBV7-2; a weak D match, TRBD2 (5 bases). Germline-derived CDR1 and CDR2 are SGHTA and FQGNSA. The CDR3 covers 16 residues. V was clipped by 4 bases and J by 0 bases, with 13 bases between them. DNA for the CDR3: TGTGCCAGCAGCTCGGACTTTGTAAGCTCCTACAATGAGCAGTTCTTC. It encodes CASSSDFVSSYNEQFF.

CDR3 bases: TGCAGCGCCGGACAGGGGGCTCACGTC. It yields the protein CSAGQGAHV. The chain joins TRBV29-1 to TRBJ2-7; 11 bases are a match to TRBD1. Looked up from germline, CDR1 is SQVTM and CDR2 is ANQGSEA. The CDR3 length is 9 residues.

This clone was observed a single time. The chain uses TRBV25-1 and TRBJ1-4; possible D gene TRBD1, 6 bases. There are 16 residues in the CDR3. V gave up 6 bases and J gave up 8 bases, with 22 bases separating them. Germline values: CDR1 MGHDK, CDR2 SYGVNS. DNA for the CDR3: TGTGCCAGCAGCTCTGTATTCGGCAGGGGTGACGAAAAACTGTTTTTT. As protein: CASSSVFGRGDEKLFF.

The CDR3 protein is CAWSVARNSGNTIYF. In nucleotides, the CDR3 is TGTGCCTGGAGTGTAGCGAGAAACTCTGGAAACACCATATATTTT. The V call is TRBV30, the J call TRBJ1-3, with D hard to call. V lost 0 bases, J lost 0 bases, and 9 bases lay in between. CDR1 and CDR2 from the germline V gene are GTSNPN and SVGIG (reference sequence). The CDR3 runs to 15 residues. Using reference TRBV30 and TRBJ1-3 for the parts outside the CDR3, the full variable domain is SQTIHQWPATLVQPVGSPLSLECTVEGTSNPNLYWYRQAAGRGLQLLFYSVGIGQISSEVPQNLSASRPQDRQFILSSKKLLLSDSGFYLCAWSVARNSGNTIYFGEGSWLTVV.

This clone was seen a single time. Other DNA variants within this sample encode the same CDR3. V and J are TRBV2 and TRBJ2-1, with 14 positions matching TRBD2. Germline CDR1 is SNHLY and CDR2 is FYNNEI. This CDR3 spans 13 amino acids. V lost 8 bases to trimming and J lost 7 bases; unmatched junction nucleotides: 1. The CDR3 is CASRLAGGNEQFF. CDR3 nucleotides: TGTGCCAGCCGACTAGCGGGAGGGAATGAGCAGTTCTTC.

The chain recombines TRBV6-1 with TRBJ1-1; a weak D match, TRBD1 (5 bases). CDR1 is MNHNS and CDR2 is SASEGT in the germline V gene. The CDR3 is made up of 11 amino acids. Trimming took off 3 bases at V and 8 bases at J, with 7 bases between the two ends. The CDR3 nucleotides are TGTGCCAGCAGTGATAACAGGGAAGCTTTCTTT. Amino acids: CASSDNREAFF.